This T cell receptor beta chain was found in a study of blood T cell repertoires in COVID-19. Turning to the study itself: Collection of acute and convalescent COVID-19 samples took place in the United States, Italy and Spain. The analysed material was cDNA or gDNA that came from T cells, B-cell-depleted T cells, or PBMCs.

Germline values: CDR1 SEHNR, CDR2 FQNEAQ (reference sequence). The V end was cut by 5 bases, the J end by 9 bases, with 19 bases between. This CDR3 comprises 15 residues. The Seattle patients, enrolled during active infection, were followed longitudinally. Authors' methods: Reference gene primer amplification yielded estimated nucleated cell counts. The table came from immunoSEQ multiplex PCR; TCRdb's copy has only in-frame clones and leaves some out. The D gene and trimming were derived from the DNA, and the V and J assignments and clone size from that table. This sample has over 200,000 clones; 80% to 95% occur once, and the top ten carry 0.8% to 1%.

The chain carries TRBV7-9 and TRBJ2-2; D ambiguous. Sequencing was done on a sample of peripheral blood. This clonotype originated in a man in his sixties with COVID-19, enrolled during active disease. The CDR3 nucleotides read TGTGCCAGCAGCACCCACACGTGGGCCAGCAGGGAGCTGTTTTTT. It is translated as CASSTHTWASRELFF.